The present T cell receptor beta chain was sequenced within a study of blood T cells in healthy people across ages. V shed 0 bases, J shed 1 base, and the junction held 6 bases outside the gene matches. The CDR3 runs to 15 residues. The germline V gene has CDR1 DFQATT and CDR2 SNEGSKA (reference sequence). Using a J-beta primer mix together with a sample-barcoded 5' primer, a second PCR was run for roughly 6 to 12 cycles. TCRdb called the 5' RACE reads again in MiXCR, with one record for every CDR3 protein. The table has roughly 1,700,000 distinct CDR3 sequences, 28% seen once. The specimen was blood. The genes are TRBV20-1 and TRBJ2-7; 7 bases match TRBD2. This TCR was sampled from a woman under 40 in good health. The CDR3 coding sequence is TGCAGTGCTAGAGACGCGGGCGGGGGATCCTACGAGCAGTACTTC. Its protein product is CSARDAGGGSYEQYF.